This is a list of T cell receptor beta chains from one sample in a study of T cell responses to AZD1222 COVID-19 vaccine. TCRdb keeps only in-frame clones here, not all; method: immunoSEQ multiplex PCR. The profile shows about 110,000 clones, about 85% of them singletons. The sequences come from peripheral blood, collected 28 days after the second AZD1222 dose. These receptors were taken from an adult who received the AZD1222 COVID-19 vaccine. The CDR3 runs from the conserved cysteine through the conserved F or W. The order of the fields is D gene, clone size, V gene, CDR3 length, J gene, CDR3 DNA, CDR3 protein. D genes are given only for firm matches. Some rows have no size entry. The others give once, few or many, or a class for an expanded clone.

D: TRBD1
size: -
V: TRBV28
length: 15
J: TRBJ1-3
DNA: TGTGCCAGCCGTGGGCAGGGGGTTGAGGGAAACACCATATATTTT
CDR3: CASRGQGVEGNTIYF

D: -
size: -
V: TRBV6-5
length: 15
J: TRBJ1-1
DNA: TGTGCCAGCAGTTATTCACCCCCCCAGGCCACTGAAGCTTTCTTT
CDR3: CASSYSPPQATEAFF

D: TRBD2
size: few
V: TRBV27
length: 19
J: TRBJ2-7
DNA: TGTGCCAGCATAACCCGTCTTTCCGGGACTAGCGGGACTGGCTACGAGCAGTACTTC
CDR3: CASITRLSGTSGTGYEQYF

D: -
size: -
V: TRBV6-5
length: 16
J: TRBJ1-5
DNA: TGTGCCAGCAGTTACTGGGGCGGGGATAGCAATCAGCCCCAGCATTTT
CDR3: CASSYWGGDSNQPQHF

D: -
size: -
V: TRBV7-8
length: 14
J: TRBJ2-7
DNA: TGTGCCAGCAGCCAGGGTGAGCGGATCTACGAGCAGTACTTC
CDR3: CASSQGERIYEQYF

D: -
size: -
V: TRBV20-1
length: 11
J: TRBJ1-1
DNA: TGCAGTGCACGGATGAACACTGAAGCTTTCTTT
CDR3: CSARMNTEAFF

D: -
size: few
V: TRBV27
length: 16
J: TRBJ2-7
DNA: TGTGCCAGCAGTGCATCTATGTTATCCACCGATTACGAGCAGTACTTC
CDR3: CASSASMLSTDYEQYF

D: -
size: -
V: TRBV5-1
length: 15
J: TRBJ1-2
DNA: TGCGCCAGCAGTGGATCTCCAGGGGTTAACTATGGCTACACCTTC
CDR3: CASSGSPGVNYGYTF

D: TRBD1
size: few
V: TRBV19
length: 15
J: TRBJ1-6
DNA: TGTGCCAGTACCCCGGGACAGGGGTATAATTCACCCCTCCACTTT
CDR3: CASTPGQGYNSPLHF

D: TRBD2
size: -
V: TRBV10-1
length: 15
J: TRBJ2-1
DNA: TGCGCCAGCAGTGAGTGGAGCGGGAGCTACAATGAGCAGTTCTTC
CDR3: CASSEWSGSYNEQFF

D: -
size: -
V: TRBV4-2
length: 15
J: TRBJ2-2
DNA: TGTGCCAGCAGCCAAGATAATCGGGGCGCCGGGGAGCTGTTTTTT
CDR3: CASSQDNRGAGELFF

D: TRBD1
size: -
V: TRBV11-2
length: 16
J: TRBJ1-4
DNA: TGTGCCAGCCATATAGGGGGCGGAAATAAGGATGAAAAACTGTTTTTT
CDR3: CASHIGGGNKDEKLFF

D: TRBD1
size: -
V: TRBV7-3
length: 15
J: TRBJ2-1
DNA: TGTGCCAGCAGCTTAGATAGGGGGCTCTACAATGAGCAGTTCTTC
CDR3: CASSLDRGLYNEQFF

D: TRBD2
size: -
V: TRBV7-3
length: 16
J: TRBJ2-1
DNA: TGTGCCAGCAGCTCAGGCGGGAGCCCTGCGGGCAATGAGCAGTTCTTC
CDR3: CASSSGGSPAGNEQFF

D: TRBD1
size: -
V: TRBV6-5
length: 14
J: TRBJ1-5
DNA: TGTGCCAGCAGCCAACAGGGGCCTGGGCAGCCCCAGCATTTT
CDR3: CASSQQGPGQPQHF

D: -
size: -
V: TRBV4-1
length: 16
J: TRBJ1-5
DNA: TGCGCCAGCAGCCAAGACAGGGCGAAAAGCAATCAGCCCCAGCATTTT
CDR3: CASSQDRAKSNQPQHF

D: -
size: -
V: TRBV18
length: 14
J: TRBJ1-1
DNA: TGTGCCAGCTCACCGCTTCAGGGGAACACTGAAGCTTTCTTT
CDR3: CASSPLQGNTEAFF

D: TRBD2
size: few
V: TRBV7-3
length: 16
J: TRBJ2-3
DNA: TGTGCCAGCAGCTTAATGGCGGGAGCTGGGGGAGATACGCAGTATTTT
CDR3: CASSLMAGAGGDTQYF

D: TRBD1
size: -
V: TRBV6-5
length: 13
J: TRBJ2-7
DNA: TGTGCCACCCGGGGTTCGGCAGGGGGAGAGCAGTACTTC
CDR3: CATRGSAGGEQYF

D: -
size: once
V: TRBV28
length: 14
J: TRBJ1-1
DNA: TGTGCCAGCAGTTATAGGGCCTTGAACACTGAAGCTTTCTTT
CDR3: CASSYRALNTEAFF

D: -
size: -
V: TRBV3-1/TRBV3-2
length: 15
J: TRBJ1-4
DNA: TGTGCCAGCAGCCAAGGCGTAAGAGGGGAAGAAAAACTGTTTTTT
CDR3: CASSQGVRGEEKLFF

D: -
size: -
V: TRBV5-6
length: 15
J: TRBJ1-1
DNA: TGTGCCAGCAGCTTGGGGATGGGAAAGGAGACTGAAGCTTTCTTT
CDR3: CASSLGMGKETEAFF

D: -
size: -
V: TRBV5-5
length: 15
J: TRBJ1-3
DNA: TGTGCCAGCAGCTTGGTCGTGACGGGAGGAAACACCATATATTTT
CDR3: CASSLVVTGGNTIYF

D: -
size: -
V: TRBV19
length: 11
J: TRBJ1-4
DNA: TGTGCCAGTAGTATGAGTGAAAAACTGTTTTTT
CDR3: CASSMSEKLFF

D: TRBD1
size: -
V: TRBV4-1
length: 20
J: TRBJ1-6
DNA: TGCGCCAGCAGCCAAGATCCCCCCTTACAGGGGAGCTCCTATAATTCACCCCTCCACTTT
CDR3: CASSQDPPLQGSSYNSPLHF

D: -
size: -
V: TRBV7-8
length: 13
J: TRBJ2-7
DNA: TGTGCCAGCAGCTTAGGGTGGGGTTACGAGCAGTACTTC
CDR3: CASSLGWGYEQYF

D: -
size: -
V: TRBV19
length: 16
J: TRBJ2-6
DNA: TGTGCCAGTAGTTCGACGGCAGTCTCTGGGGCCAACGTCCTGACTTTC
CDR3: CASSSTAVSGANVLTF

D: -
size: -
V: TRBV19
length: 15
J: TRBJ2-1
DNA: TGTGCCAGTAGTATATCCAGGGGCCCCAATTTTGAGCAGTTCTTC
CDR3: CASSISRGPNFEQFF

D: TRBD2
size: once
V: TRBV15
length: 16
J: TRBJ2-1
DNA: TGTGCCACCAGCAGGGAACTAGCGGGAGGGGTCAATGAGCAGTTCTTC
CDR3: CATSRELAGGVNEQFF

D: -
size: -
V: TRBV24-1
length: 13
J: TRBJ1-2
DNA: TGTGCCACCAGTGTCACTGGACTCTATGGCTACACCTTC
CDR3: CATSVTGLYGYTF

D: -
size: -
V: TRBV5-4
length: 16
J: TRBJ1-3
DNA: TGTGCCAGCAGTTTTTCCTACCGGGACTCTGGAAACACCATATATTTT
CDR3: CASSFSYRDSGNTIYF

D: -
size: -
V: TRBV5-1
length: 14
J: TRBJ2-1
DNA: TGCGCCAGCATTAGGGACGGATCCTACAATGAGCAGTTCTTC
CDR3: CASIRDGSYNEQFF

D: -
size: -
V: TRBV2
length: 13
J: TRBJ2-7
DNA: TGTGCCAGCAGGGACAGTGATCTACGGGAGCAGTACTTC
CDR3: CASRDSDLREQYF

D: -
size: -
V: TRBV5-1
length: 12
J: TRBJ1-1
DNA: TGCGCCAGCAGGGATTACAACACTGAAGCTTTCTTT
CDR3: CASRDYNTEAFF

D: -
size: -
V: TRBV15
length: 16
J: TRBJ1-5
DNA: TGTGCCACCAGCAGAGCCAGAGGGGATAGCAATCAGCCCCAGCATTTT
CDR3: CATSRARGDSNQPQHF

D: -
size: -
V: TRBV6-9
length: 12
J: TRBJ1-2
DNA: TGTGCCAGCAGTTATCAGCGGGTTGGCTACACCTTC
CDR3: CASSYQRVGYTF

D: TRBD1
size: -
V: TRBV28
length: 13
J: TRBJ1-2
DNA: TGTGCCAGCAGTTCGGACAGGAACTATGGCTACACCTTC
CDR3: CASSSDRNYGYTF

D: TRBD1
size: -
V: TRBV18
length: 16
J: TRBJ1-1
DNA: TGTGCCAGCTTCTACAGCCGGGGACAGGTTGATACTGAAGCTTTCTTT
CDR3: CASFYSRGQVDTEAFF

D: -
size: once
V: TRBV3-1/TRBV3-2
length: 13
J: TRBJ1-3
DNA: TGTGCCAGCAGCCAAGGGGGTATTGACACCATATATTTT
CDR3: CASSQGGIDTIYF

D: -
size: once
V: TRBV19
length: 15
J: TRBJ2-3
DNA: TGTGCCAGTAGTATTTCGGGAAGGAGCGCAGATACGCAGTATTTT
CDR3: CASSISGRSADTQYF

D: -
size: once
V: TRBV28
length: 15
J: TRBJ1-5
DNA: TGTGCCAGCAGACAAGGGGCCTCCTCAAATCAGCCCCAGCATTTT
CDR3: CASRQGASSNQPQHF

D: -
size: -
V: TRBV28
length: 13
J: TRBJ1-1
DNA: TGTGCCAGCAGTTTATTTTGGGGCACTGAAGCTTTCTTT
CDR3: CASSLFWGTEAFF

D: -
size: once
V: TRBV14
length: 14
J: TRBJ2-1
DNA: TGTGCCAGCAGCCAAGGCCTTGTTTACAATGAGCAGTTCTTC
CDR3: CASSQGLVYNEQFF

D: -
size: -
V: TRBV12-1
length: 12
J: TRBJ2-1
DNA: TGTGCCAGCAGCTTTCTTCGAAATGAGCAGTTCTTC
CDR3: CASSFLRNEQFF

D: -
size: -
V: TRBV7-2
length: 15
J: TRBJ1-4
DNA: TGTGCCAGCAGCTTAGGGGGCGTCTCCAGGGGAAAACTGTTTTTT
CDR3: CASSLGGVSRGKLFF

D: -
size: -
V: TRBV6-5
length: 13
J: TRBJ2-1
DNA: TGTGCCAGCACTTTACTATCTGACAATGAGCAGTTCTTC
CDR3: CASTLLSDNEQFF

D: -
size: -
V: TRBV19
length: 16
J: TRBJ1-5
DNA: TGTGCCAGTATCCAAGCCGGGCCCCCAGGAGGTCAGCCCCAGCATTTT
CDR3: CASIQAGPPGGQPQHF

D: -
size: -
V: TRBV6-1
length: 14
J: TRBJ2-7
DNA: TGTGCCAGCAGTGAATCGGACACCAAACTGTGGAAGTACTTC
CDR3: CASSESDTKLWKYF

D: TRBD1
size: once
V: TRBV7-2
length: 14
J: TRBJ2-7
DNA: TGTGCCAGCAAAACGGACAGGTCCTCCTACGAGCAGTACTTC
CDR3: CASKTDRSSYEQYF

D: TRBD1
size: -
V: TRBV9
length: 14
J: TRBJ2-2
DNA: TGTGCCAGCAGCATTGACAGGGGCAACGGGGAGCTGTTTTTT
CDR3: CASSIDRGNGELFF

D: -
size: -
V: TRBV7-5
length: 20
J: TRBJ1-5
DNA: TGTGTCAGAAGCTCCCCCCTAGACCGGGACAGTCTAAATAGCAATCAGCCCCAGCATTTT
CDR3: CVRSSPLDRDSLNSNQPQHF

D: -
size: -
V: TRBV14
length: 15
J: TRBJ2-7
DNA: TGTGCCAGCAGCCGGCAACAGGGCAGCTCCTACGAGCAGTACTTC
CDR3: CASSRQQGSSYEQYF

D: -
size: once
V: TRBV9
length: 16
J: TRBJ2-7
DNA: TGTGCCAGCAGCGTAGGGGAGGGGGTAAGCTCCTACGAGCAGTACTTC
CDR3: CASSVGEGVSSYEQYF